This T cell receptor beta chain was documented in a study of T cell changes during pregnancy in multiple sclerosis (dated by TCRdb to about 2019). Turning to the overall study: The study examined how the T cell repertoire changed over the course of pregnancy in women with multiple sclerosis.

Regarding this clone: Its antigen is unknown. One base away there is no much larger clone; base qualities are not given.

The CDR3 spans 16 residues, from the cysteine through the phenylalanine. Only the CDR3 portion is preserved as DNA: 48 bases, with reading frame beginning at the first base. Reading the germline V gene (reference sequence) gives CDR1 SEHNR and CDR2 FQNEAQ. V lost 7 bases and J lost 3 bases; the stretch between them is 19 bases long. Libraries were made using the immunoSEQ multiplex PCR assay. In its TCRdb copy, this immuneACCESS table keeps in-frame sequences only and misses some clones. Where compared with another copy, unresolved V genes explain less than half of these, and the others have no known cause. Here the sample has tens of thousands of clones; roughly 91% occur a single time. Together, the top ten hold 6.5% to 8% of the sample.

This material consisted of CD8+ T cells from peripheral blood mononuclear cells, taken in the third trimester of pregnancy. This chain joins TRBV7-9 to TRBJ1-3; the D gene is not confidently resolved. This clonotype was sampled from a female donor with multiple sclerosis, enrolled in a pregnancy study. The bases are TGTGCCAGCACCATGAGTGTAGGGAGCGGTGGAAACACCATATATTTT. Its protein is CASTMSVGSGGNTIYF. With the portions outside the CDR3 filled from the reference TRBV7-9 and TRBJ1-3 genes, the complete variable region becomes DTGVSQNPRHKITKRGQNVTFRCDPISEHNRLYWYRQTLGQGPEFLTYFQNEAQLEKSRLLSDRFSAERPKGSFSTLEIQRTEQGDSAMYLCASTMSVGSGGNTIYFGEGSWLTVV.